This entry lists 28 T cell receptor beta chains sequenced from one sample in a study of CD8 T cells in ankylosing spondylitis. TCRdb used MiXCR to reprocess the 5' RACE reads, holding one entry per CDR3 protein. The table records over 100,000 distinct CDR3 sequences, roughly 10% of them present only once. Material: blood, either unsorted or a sorted T cell fraction (not recorded which). The receptor set was obtained from a female donor with ankylosing spondylitis or in good health (not recorded which).

This clonotype was observed many times. The chain employs TRBV6-1 and TRBJ1-5; D gene unclear. V was trimmed by 3 bases and J by 0 bases, leaving 6 bases between them. This CDR3 region has 14 residues. Germline V CDR1 and CDR2: MNHNS, SASEGT. The CDR3 loop reads CASSDRYSNQPQHF. The CDR3 bases are TGTGCCAGCAGTGATCGCTATAGCAATCAGCCCCAGCATTTT.

This clonotype was seen many times. This chain connects TRBV5-1 to TRBJ2-2, with D maybe TRBD2 (6 bases). The germline V gene encodes CDR1 SGHRS and CDR2 YFSETQ. The V end was cut by 7 bases, the J end by 3 bases, with 10 bases between. The CDR3 length is 13 residues. The CDR3 DNA is TGCGCCAGCGCACCGGGGGACACCGGGGAGCTGTTTTTT. Its protein product is CASAPGDTGELFF.

Many counts were recorded for this clonotype. This chain links TRBV11-2 with TRBJ2-6; D unclear. CDR1 and CDR2 from the germline V gene are SGHAT and FQNNGV. CDR3 length: 17 residues. V gave up 5 bases and J gave up 1 base, with 15 bases separating them. CDR3 sequence reads: CASSPASLLSGANVLTF. As DNA, the CDR3 is TGTGCCAGCAGCCCGGCATCCCTTTTATCTGGGGCCAACGTCCTGACTTTC.

In this sample, this clonotype turned up many times. J is TRBJ2-3 and V is TRBV5-4; D possibly corresponds to TRBD1 (6 bases). CDR1 SGHNT and CDR2 YYREEE come from the germline V gene (reference sequence). Trimming took off 4 bases at V and 4 bases at J, with 7 bases between the two ends. The CDR3 has 12 residues. As DNA, the CDR3 is TGTGCCAGCAGCCGACAGGCAGATACGCAGTATTTT. Residues: CASSRQADTQYF.

The chain uses TRBV24-1 and TRBJ2-7; D unclear. The CDR3 spans 11 residues. Trimming took off 2 bases at V and 5 bases at J, with 3 bases between the two ends. The germline V gene has CDR1 KGHDR and CDR2 SFDVKD. CDR3 sequence reads: CATSDSDEQYF. CDR3 in DNA: TGTGCCACCAGTGATTCCGACGAGCAGTACTTC.

The CDR3 spells CASSEFPGAQGNIQYF. In DNA, the CDR3 is TGTGCCAGCAGTGAATTCCCGGGGGCGCAAGGAAACATTCAGTACTTC. The chain links TRBV25-1 to TRBJ2-4; tentatively, D is TRBD1 or TRBD2 (6 bases each). The germline V gene has CDR1 MGHDK and CDR2 SYGVNS. V shed 1 base and J shed 6 bases, with 16 bases lying between them. CDR3 length: 16 residues.

With regard to this clonotype: With a much larger clone just one base away, this may be a read error. The chain recombines TRBV5-5 with TRBJ2-4, with D unresolved. Per the germline V gene, CDR1 is SGHKS and CDR2 is YYEKEE (reference sequence). The CDR3 is 11 amino acids. CDR3 sequence reads: CACSQQNIQYF. The CDR3 region has the DNA TGTGCCTGCAGCCAGCAAAACATTCAGTACTTC.

The V and J genes are TRBV6-1 and TRBJ1-2; D not resolved. CDR3 length equals 15 residues. The V gene's germline CDR1 is MNHNS and CDR2 SASEGT. V lost 5 bases and J lost 7, with 20 bases in between. CDR3 residues: CASSPRQSNFCGYTF. The CDR3 DNA follows: TGTGCCAGCAGTCCCCGCCAGAGCAATTTTTGTGGCTACACCTTC.

This clonotype was counted ten times or more. The chain joins TRBV20-1 to TRBJ2-1; 7 nucleotides match TRBD2. This CDR3 contains 15 residues. J lost 5 bases, V lost 3 bases, and 10 bases had no gene match. Germline values: CDR1 DFQATT, CDR2 SNEGSKA (reference sequence). CDR3 amino acids: CSASRVGGFDNEQFF. DNA of the CDR3: TGCAGTGCTAGTAGGGTCGGGGGGTTCGACAATGAGCAGTTCTTC.

In its sample, this clonotype was seen many times. The chain is built from TRBV7-7 and TRBJ2-1; TRBD2 matches at 11 bases. After removal of 4 bases from V and 2 bases from J, the junction contained 4 bases not matched to a gene. CDR1 is SSHAT, CDR2 FNYEAQ, per germline (reference sequence). This CDR3 has 16 amino acids. DNA of the CDR3: TGTGCCAGCAGCTCCACTAGCGGGAGCGCCTACAATGAGCAGTTCTTC. Protein sequence: CASSSTSGSAYNEQFF. The whole variable domain, remainder taken from reference TRBV7-7 and TRBJ2-1, is GAGVSQSPRYKVTKRGQDVTLRCDPISSHATLYWYQQALGQGPEFLTYFNYEAQPDKSGLPSDRFSAERPEGSISTLTIQRTEQRDSAMYRCASSSTSGSAYNEQFFGPGTRLTVL.

At least ten counts were recorded for this clonotype. The genes are TRBV6-1 and TRBJ1-2; D unresolved. V shed 1 base and J shed 6 bases, with 21 bases lying between them. Germline V gene lookup returns CDR1 MNHNS and CDR2 SASEGT. The CDR3 loop spans 17 amino acids. CDR3 nucleotides: TGTGCCAGCAGTGAAGATGTCAGGCGACGCCTGATGGATGGCTACACCTTC. Residues: CASSEDVRRRLMDGYTF.

This clonotype was observed at least ten times. The rearrangement uses TRBV6-5 and TRBJ1-2; 7 nucleotides line up with TRBD1. Trimming removed 1 base from V and 8 bases from J; junction bases left unmatched: 7. The germline CDR1 and CDR2 sequences are MNHEY and SVGAGI. The CDR3 is 14 residues long. CDR3 in amino acids: CASSYYRQGGGYTF. The CDR3 DNA sequence: TGTGCCAGCAGTTACTACAGGCAGGGGGGCGGCTACACCTTC.

The table lists this clonotype with a few counts. The chain has TRBV28 and TRBJ2-3; tentatively, D is TRBD1 (5 bases). V was trimmed by 6 bases and J by 5 bases, leaving 15 bases between them. This CDR3 has 14 amino acids. CDR1 MDHEN and CDR2 SYDVKM come from the germline V gene. CDR3 nucleotides: TGTGCCAGCAGCCCTACCAGAAGGGGAGATACGCAGTATTTT. Residues: CASSPTRRGDTQYF.

This chain links TRBV12-3 or TRBV12-4 with TRBJ1-1, with D possibly TRBD1 on 5 matching bases. The CDR3 runs to 13 residues. Between the trimmed V and J ends, which lost 5 bases and 4 bases, there was a span of 11 bases. For the CDR3, the DNA is TGTGCCAGCAGTGGCCCCGGGGGCACTGAAGCTTTCTTT. Encoded protein: CASSGPGGTEAFF.

This clonotype appeared a few times. V gene TRBV11-1 combines with J gene TRBJ2-1; 7 bases are shared with TRBD2. CDR3 length: 18 residues. Trimming removed 3 bases from V and 6 bases from J; junction bases left unmatched: 17. Germline loops: CDR1 SGHAT, CDR2 FQDESV (reference sequence). CDR3 sequence reads: CASSFPSRGDLLINEQFF. CDR3 coding DNA: TGTGCCAGCAGCTTCCCCAGCCGGGGGGACCTTCTTATCAATGAGCAGTTCTTC.

This clonotype was recorded at least ten times. The V call is TRBV20-1, the J call TRBJ1-5, with 9 bases matching TRBD1. This CDR3 region has 17 residues. With 0 bases clipped from V and 3 bases from J, the junction kept 9 bases outside the gene matches. The germline V gene encodes CDR1 DFQATT and CDR2 SNEGSKA (reference sequence). CDR3 coding DNA: TGCAGTGCTAGAGATCTCGGGGGACAGGGAGCCAATCAGCCCCAGCATTTT. This translates into CSARDLGGQGANQPQHF.

This clonotype appeared many times. The chain employs TRBV12-3 or TRBV12-4 and TRBJ2-2; a weak D match, TRBD1 (6 bases). The CDR3 is made up of 14 amino acids. Trimming took 10 bases from V and 5 from J, leaving 17 bases between them. CDR3 sequence: CATPILRGTGELFF. The CDR3 bases are TGTGCCACCCCTATCCTTAGGGGGACCGGGGAGCTGTTTTTT.

This clonotype was seen at least ten times. The rearrangement joins TRBV19 to TRBJ1-6, with unresolved D. This CDR3 has 15 residues. With 6 bases removed from V and 0 bases from J, the gap between germline ends came to 9 bases. Germline V gene lookup returns CDR1 LNHDA and CDR2 SQIVND (reference sequence). The CDR3 loop is CASRRASSYNSPLHF. CDR3 in DNA: TGTGCCAGTAGGCGAGCGAGCTCCTATAATTCACCCCTCCACTTT.

The chain combines TRBV29-1 with TRBJ2-7, with D perhaps TRBD2 (5 bases). The CDR3 is 17 residues long. Trimming took 4 bases from V and 0 from J, leaving 22 bases between them. Germline CDR1 is SQVTM and CDR2 is ANQGSEA. The DNA of the CDR3 is TGCAGCGTTGCCCCCACCGAGATAGCGTTTAGCTCCTACGAGCAGTACTTC. Its protein is CSVAPTEIAFSSYEQYF.

J is TRBJ2-1 and V is TRBV23-1, with D tentatively TRBD1 (6 bases). TRBV23-1 is annotated as an ORF whose role is uncertain. Trimming stripped 3 bases from V and 3 bases from J, with 12 bases between. The CDR3 runs to 15 residues. CDR3 DNA: TGCGCCAGCAGTCACCGGACAGCGCACTACAATGAGCAGTTCTTC. Its translation is CASSHRTAHYNEQFF.

This clonotype was counted ten times or more. The rearrangement links TRBV5-1 to TRBJ2-1, with 12 bases matching TRBD2. The CDR3 runs 16 residues. After removal of 0 bases from V and 12 bases from J, the junction contained 10 bases not matched to a gene. The germline V gene encodes CDR1 SGHRS and CDR2 YFSETQ. CDR3 bases: TGCGCCAGCAGCTTGGCCGAATCTAGCGGGGGGGCGGGGCAGTTCTTC. Amino acids: CASSLAESSGGAGQFF.

This clonotype was seen repeatedly, ten times or more. The chain combines TRBV7-6 with TRBJ2-1, with TRBD2 as a possible D gene (6 bases). The CDR3 has 16 residues. Looked up from germline, CDR1 is SGHVS and CDR2 is FNYEAQ. V was trimmed by 5 bases and J by 4 bases, leaving 18 bases between them. The CDR3 DNA sequence: TGTGCCAGCAGCCCCGTTCTGAGCGGGCCTTACAATGAGCAGTTCTTC. It is translated as CASSPVLSGPYNEQFF.

This clonotype was detected many times. V usage is TRBV10-3 and J usage is TRBJ1-1, with TRBD1 identical over 7 bases. Germline CDR1 ENHRY, CDR2 SYGVKD. The CDR3 spans 17 residues. Trimming at V came to 4 bases and at J to 4 bases, leaving 15 bases not matched to a gene. The CDR3 loop reads CAISGSIYRGTGTEAFF. Here the CDR3 DNA reads TGTGCCATCAGTGGTTCGATTTACAGGGGAACCGGCACTGAAGCTTTCTTT.

In this sample, this clonotype turned up many times. The genes are TRBV29-1 and TRBJ1-2; D call uncertain. CDR3 length: 14 residues. Trimming removed 7 bases at V and 2 bases at J, with 17 bases between. CDR1 and CDR2 (germline): SQVTM, ANQGSEA. The CDR3 DNA reads TGCAGCGGCATACTATACCAGGAAAACTATGGCTACACCTTC. Protein: CSGILYQENYGYTF.

This clonotype was seen ten or more times. The V gene is TRBV10-2, the J gene TRBJ2-3; possibly TRBD1 or TRBD2 for D (5 bases each). With 4 bases removed from V and 7 bases from J, the gap between germline ends came to 6 bases. The CDR3 has 11 amino acids. Germline V gene sequence: CDR1 WSHSY, CDR2 SAAADI. CDR3 sequence (DNA): TGCGCCAGCAGTGGGGGGTATACGCAGTATTTT. Its protein product is CASSGGYTQYF.

With respect to this clonotype: A much larger clone differs from this one at a single base, so this may be a read error. The chain links TRBV5-1 to TRBJ1-1, with a possible D match to TRBD1 (5 bases). Germline CDR1 reads SGHRS; CDR2 reads YFSETQ. This CDR3 contains 16 residues. This chain's CDR3 is CVSSLSGGSVNTEAFF. Written as DNA, the CDR3 is TGCGTCAGCAGTTTATCCGGGGGGTCTGTTAACACTGAAGCTTTCTTT.

This clonotype was seen a few times. This chain links TRBV6-5 with TRBJ2-5; maybe TRBD2 (5 bases). The V gene lost 2 bases and the J gene lost 4 bases, with 11 bases spanning the gap. Germline V CDR1 and CDR2: MNHEY, SVGAGI. The CDR3 loop spans 14 amino acids. For the CDR3, the DNA is TGTGCCAGCAGTTACGAGGGTTCGAGAGAGACCCAGTACTTC. Translated: CASSYEGSRETQYF.

This clonotype was counted many times. CDR3 loop: CASSLVGDYSPYEQFF. CDR3 sequence (DNA): TGTGCCAGCAGCTTAGTCGGGGACTACAGTCCATATGAGCAGTTCTTC. This rearrangement joins TRBV11-3 to TRBJ2-1; 7 nucleotides agree with TRBD2. V lost 1 base to trimming and J lost 8 bases; unmatched junction nucleotides: 11. Germline V lookup: CDR1 SGHNT, CDR2 YENEEA. The CDR3 covers 16 residues.